The 20 T cell receptor beta chains given below trace back to one sample, sequenced in a study of radiation and T cells in renal cell carcinoma. The time point was: blood 2 weeks post-SBRT. Treatment specified: 15 Gy SBRT to primary tumor, nephrectomy 4 weeks later. TCRdb's copy holds only in-frame clones and misses some; the assay was immunoSEQ multiplex PCR. This table holds 100,000 to 150,000 clones, approximately 90% found once. Sequenced here: blood, sampled from a patient whose treatment included radiotherapy and nephrectomy. The receptors originated from a woman in her seventies with renal cell carcinoma.

V gene TRBV19 combines with J gene TRBJ2-1, with 9 bases lining up with TRBD2. CDR3 size: 17 residues. Losses at the gene ends were 6 bases for V and 9 bases for J; bases not matched to a gene: 18. CDR1 and CDR2 from the germline V gene are LNHDA and SQIVND (reference sequence). The CDR3 DNA reads as TGTGCCAGTAGAGTACGCGGGGGGGCCATCGGGGCACGTGAGCAGTTCTTC. This codes for CASRVRGGAIGAREQFF.

The rearrangement links TRBV6-5 to TRBJ1-1; D ambiguous. Trimming cost V 2 bases and J 1 base, with 8 bases left between them. The CDR3 contains 14 residues. CDR1 MNHEY and CDR2 SVGAGI come from the germline V gene. The CDR3 loop reads CASSYGSGNTEAFF. CDR3 DNA: TGTGCCAGCAGTTACGGGTCTGGGAACACTGAAGCTTTCTTT.

In its sample, this clone was seen once. CDR3 coding DNA: TGTGCCAGCAGCTTAGTAGGGGGGGATCAGCCCCAGCATTTT. Encoded protein: CASSLVGGDQPQHF. The chain is built from TRBV7-6 and TRBJ1-5, with D tentatively TRBD1 (6 bases). The CDR3 contains 14 residues. Germline lookup yields CDR1 SGHVS and CDR2 FNYEAQ. With 1 base removed from V and 5 bases from J, the gap between germline ends came to 9 bases.

A single count supports this clone. The CDR3 DNA is TGTGCCAGCAGCTTAGATTTCTCCGTTCAGGGTTTTGGCTACACCTTC. This sequence encodes CASSLDFSVQGFGYTF. The chain uses TRBV11-2 and TRBJ1-2, with D perhaps matching TRBD1 (5 bases). V lost 0 bases and J 7 bases, leaving 18 bases between the germline ends. CDR1 and CDR2 from the germline V gene are SGHAT and FQNNGV. The CDR3 spans 16 residues. The full variable domain, its missing parts supplied by reference TRBV11-2 and TRBJ1-2, is EAGVAQSPRYKIIEKRQSVAFWCNPISGHATLYWYQQILGQGPKLLIQFQNNGVVDDSQLPKDRFSAERLKGVDSTLKIQPAKLEDSAVYLCASSLDFSVQGFGYTFGSGTRLTVV.

The genes are TRBV5-8 and TRBJ2-5; 14 bases match TRBD2. CDR3 length equals 16 residues. CDR1 and CDR2 from the germline V gene are SGHTS and YDEGEE. The V gene end was trimmed by 2 bases and the J gene end by 1 base; junction bases not matched to a gene: 1. The CDR3 DNA reads as TGTGCCAGCAGCTTAGGGACTAGCGGGGGCCAAGAGACCCAGTACTTC. Its translation: CASSLGTSGGQETQYF.

J is TRBJ2-7 and V is TRBV28, with 8 bases identical to TRBD1. This CDR3 contains 15 residues. Trimming removed 1 base from V and 5 bases from J; junction bases left unmatched: 7. Per the germline V gene, CDR1 is MDHEN and CDR2 is SYDVKM. Here the CDR3 reads CASSLLGQGDDEQYF. In DNA form, the CDR3 reads TGTGCCAGCAGTTTATTAGGACAGGGCGATGACGAGCAGTACTTC.

The chain combines TRBV30 with TRBJ2-5; 10 bases line up with TRBD2. The J segment lost 5 bases and the V segment lost 3 bases, leaving 3 bases of the junction unmatched. Germline V gene lookup returns CDR1 GTSNPN and CDR2 SVGIG (reference sequence). The CDR3 contains 13 residues. The DNA for the CDR3 is TGTGCCTGGAGACTAGCGGGGTCGGAGACCCAGTACTTC. This sequence encodes CAWRLAGSETQYF. The entire variable domain, with the rest obtained from reference TRBV30 and TRBJ2-5, is as follows: SQTIHQWPATLVQPVGSPLSLECTVEGTSNPNLYWYRQAAGRGLQLLFYSVGIGQISSEVPQNLSASRPQDRQFILSSKKLLLSDSGFYLCAWRLAGSETQYFGPGTRLLVL.

J is TRBJ1-4 and V is TRBV18; D is uncertain. Trimming left V 6 bases short and J 0 bases short, with 11 bases between. The germline V gene encodes CDR1 KGHSH and CDR2 LQKENI. CDR3 length equals 15 residues. Here the CDR3 DNA reads TGTGCCAGCTCTCTGGCTCAAGCAACTAATGAAAAACTGTTTTTT. This sequence encodes CASSLAQATNEKLFF. Variable domain in full (rest from reference TRBV18 and TRBJ1-4): NAGVMQNPRHLVRRRGQEARLRCSPMKGHSHVYWYRQLPEEGLKFMVYLQKENIIDESGMPKERFSAEFPKEGPSILRIQQVVRGDSAAYFCASSLAQATNEKLFFGSGTQLSVL.

This sequence joins TRBV11-2 and TRBJ1-2; D not resolved. The germline V and J ends were trimmed by 7 bases and 9 bases, with 18 bases remaining between them. The CDR3 length is 13 residues. Germline CDR1 SGHAT, CDR2 FQNNGV. This CDR3 is CASTAYRSGRYTF. CDR3 nucleotides: TGTGCCAGCACCGCTTATCGGTCCGGGCGCTACACCTTC.

The chain links TRBV7-9 to TRBJ2-7, with unresolved D. Trimming shortened V by 3 bases and J by 3 bases, and 9 bases separated the two germline ends. This CDR3 has 13 amino acids. CDR1 is SEHNR and CDR2 is FQNEAQ in the germline V gene (reference sequence). The DNA for the CDR3 is TGTGCCAGCAGCTTTGACGGGTTCTACGAGCAGTACTTC. Protein product: CASSFDGFYEQYF.

The rearrangement joins TRBV19 to TRBJ1-3; D not resolved. V was clipped by 3 bases and J by 0 bases, with 12 bases between them. This CDR3 is built from 16 residues. The germline gives CDR1 LNHDA, CDR2 SQIVND (reference sequence). The CDR3 is CASSIPTGTSGNTIYF. The CDR3 nucleotides read TGTGCCAGTAGTATTCCCACGGGAACCTCTGGAAACACCATATATTTT.

V gene TRBV5-5 combines with J gene TRBJ2-2; 15 nucleotides match TRBD2. Germline V gene sequence: CDR1 SGHKS, CDR2 YYEKEE (reference sequence). V gave up 4 bases and J gave up 4 bases; unmatched junction bases: 8. The length of the CDR3 is 18 residues. CDR3 DNA: TGTGCCAGCAGCCCCCGGACTAGCGGGGGGGCGAGCACCGGGGAGCTGTTTTTT. This codes for CASSPRTSGGASTGELFF.

V gene TRBV2 combines with J gene TRBJ2-2, with 13 bases identical to TRBD2. After removal of 6 bases from V and 7 bases from J, the junction contained 14 bases not matched to a gene. The germline gives CDR1 SNHLY, CDR2 FYNNEI. The CDR3 is 18 residues long. CDR3 protein: CASRGHWTSGGHYGELFF. CDR3 in DNA: TGTGCCAGCAGGGGGCACTGGACTAGCGGGGGCCATTACGGGGAGCTGTTTTTT.

The chain has TRBV5-1 and TRBJ1-4; TRBD1 matches 9 bases. This CDR3 contains 16 residues. With V trimmed by 3 bases and J by 7 bases, 10 bases remained unmatched. CDR1 SGHRS and CDR2 YFSETQ come from the germline V gene. The CDR3 region has the DNA TGCGCCAGCAGCTCACAAACCGGGACAGGGTCTGAAAAACTGTTTTTT. Protein: CASSSQTGTGSEKLFF. The full variable domain, its missing parts supplied by reference TRBV5-1 and TRBJ1-4, is KAGVTQTPRYLIKTRGQQVTLSCSPISGHRSVSWYQQTPGQGLQFLFEYFSETQRNKGNFPGRFSGRQFSNSRSEMNVSTLELGDSALYLCASSSQTGTGSEKLFFGSGTQLSVL.

As DNA, the CDR3 is TGTGCCAGCAGCCGGACAGGAACGAACTATGGCTACACCTTC. It specifies CASSRTGTNYGYTF. The rearrangement links TRBV7-2 to TRBJ1-2; TRBD1 matches 7 bases. This CDR3 spans 14 amino acids. After removal of 5 bases from V and 2 bases from J, the junction contained 5 bases not matched to a gene. The germline CDR1 and CDR2 sequences are SGHTA and FQGNSA.

V usage is TRBV19 and J usage is TRBJ2-1; 14 positions agree with TRBD2. Germline CDR1 reads LNHDA; CDR2 reads SQIVND (reference sequence). This CDR3 is 17 amino acids long. V lost 3 bases and J lost 7; bases outside the gene matches: 8. CDR3 DNA sequence: TGTGCCAGTAGTATTCAGACTAGCGGGGGGGCGGGTAATGAGCAGTTCTTC. This encodes CASSIQTSGGAGNEQFF.

V gene TRBV7-3 combines with J gene TRBJ2-6; D is uncertain. Trimming stripped 3 bases from V and 3 bases from J, with 0 bases between. Germline CDR1 reads SGHTA; CDR2 reads FQGTGA. The CDR3 extends over 12 amino acids. The CDR3 sequence: CASSFGANVLTF. CDR3 nucleotide sequence: TGTGCCAGCAGCTTTGGGGCCAACGTCCTGACTTTC.

The gene calls are TRBV4-3 and TRBJ2-2; 8 bases agree with TRBD2. The CDR3 is 17 amino acids. The germline V gene encodes CDR1 LGHNA and CDR2 YSLEER. The V segment lost 1 base and the J segment 1 base; nucleotides outside the gene matches: 5. The CDR3 is CASSQGPGGVNTGELFF. The CDR3 DNA reads as TGCGCCAGCAGCCAAGGGCCCGGGGGGGTGAACACCGGGGAGCTGTTTTTT.

The chain combines TRBV18 with TRBJ2-7; D is unclear. The length of the CDR3 is 14 residues. Deletions cut 5 bases from V and 1 base from J, with 12 bases between. Germline assignment: CDR1 KGHSH and CDR2 LQKENI. CDR3 region: CASSEAGPSYEQYF. The DNA for the CDR3 is TGTGCCAGCTCAGAAGCCGGGCCTTCCTACGAGCAGTACTTC.

This chain uses TRBV4-3 with TRBJ2-3; 9 nucleotides agree with TRBD1. V shed 3 bases, J shed 6 bases, and the junction held 7 bases outside the gene matches. CDR1 and CDR2 (germline): LGHNA, YSLEER. This CDR3 has 15 residues. The chain's CDR3 is CASSQGQGSSDTQYF. The CDR3 nucleotides are TGCGCCAGCAGCCAGGGACAGGGAAGCAGTGATACGCAGTATTTT.